One T cell receptor beta chain is described in this entry. Its antigen has not been determined. Base-call qualities are not available, and no considerably larger clone is one nucleotide away. The sample comes from a study of T cells in localized non-small cell lung cancer (dated by TCRdb to about 2020). About the investigation overall: The study examined T cell repertoires in under 300 patients with early-stage NSCLC and compared tumors with uninvolved tumor-adjacent lungs. The cohort comprised approximately 240 treatment-naïve NSCLC patients with resected, localized lung tumors. A mean age of approximately 66 years was recorded for the NSCLC patients, of whom roughly 130 were male and around 100 were female. The research as a whole found: Uninvolved tumor-adjacent lung showed the highest T cell clonality, higher than tumor, which suggests more focused antigenic responses in the adjacent lung. Since the design was exploratory, TCR variables were selected using unadjusted p-values with no false-discovery rate correction. A median of 57 of the top 100 tumor clones turned up in the paired uninvolved adjacent lung, and roughly 30 of those clones also ranked among the top 100 of that same adjacent lung. Because multi-region tumor sequencing was not performed, intratumor heterogeneity could not be ruled out. Higher T cell density in blood was associated with longer overall survival, whereas higher clonality in adjacent lung was associated with shorter survival.

The germline V gene encodes CDR1 MNHEY and CDR2 SMNVEV (reference sequence). The CDR3 holds 14 amino acids from the cysteine to the phenylalanine. Here the CDR3 DNA is all that survives: 42 bases in frame from base 1. V was cut back by 7 bases and J by 4 bases, leaving a gap of 13 bases between them. TCR beta CDR3 regions were sequenced from DNA using the immunoSEQ Assay. The source study handled its data this way. T cell density was computed as TCR beta template counts normalized to usable DNA estimated by amplifying housekeeping genes. Richness was estimated with the preseqR package, extrapolating to 400,000 templates for PBMC samples and 120,000 templates for tissue samples. Clonality was taken to be one minus Pielou's evenness. To identify tissue-enriched TCRs, differential abundance testing was run on productive amino-acid clonotypes with a minimum total count of 5 and an alpha of 0.1. The Jaccard Index and the Morisita Overlap Index were used to measure how much the repertoires overlapped between compartments. GLIPH grouped TCR beta CDR3s together with public tetramer-defined viral CDR3s, and a viral motif had to include at least three viral sequences and also show V-gene enrichment. TCRdb limited this immuneACCESS table to in-frame rearrangements with V and J called. A share of clones is missing; checked studies link under half to unresolved V genes, and the rest is unexplained. V, J and clone size are those of that table, while D and trimming were read from the DNA. The sample table lists around 140,000 clones, 70% to 90% of them with a count of one. Around 1.7% of the sample rests with the top ten.

At diagnosis, tumor, uninvolved tumor-adjacent lung and peripheral blood were collected and then preserved as a mix of FFPE and fresh-frozen material. For TCR repertoire profiling, blood samples were analyzed in the form of peripheral blood mononuclear cells. The chain employs TRBV27 and TRBJ1-4, with an unclear D gene assignment. The sequencing here drew on peripheral blood, taken before any cancer treatment. This TCR was recovered from a female donor at least 60 years old with stage I lung adenocarcinoma. The nucleotides are TGTGCCAGCACAGGCCGGCGGGATAATGAAAAACTGTTTTTT. This codes for CASTGRRDNEKLFF.